This T cell receptor (beta chain) was retrieved from a study of T cell repertoires in cytomegalovirus infection. This clonotype has just a few counts. The antigen remains unidentified. CDR3 size: 17 residues. V lost 4 bases to trimming and J lost 1 base, with 16 bases between them. Germline V lookup: CDR1 SEHNR, CDR2 FQNEAQ (reference sequence). In TCRdb, the reads were re-called with MiXCR into one record per CDR3 protein. The sample holds 110,000 or so distinct CDR3 sequences; less than 30% are singletons and the top ten take about 81%. The rearrangement links TRBV7-9 to TRBJ2-2; D unresolved. The TCR was taken from a human donor in good health (CMV status not recorded). Some clones in this sample may be carry-over from other donors' samples. Sequenced here: CD8+ T cells from cultured PBMCs, sampled from culture after CMV antigen stimulation. DNA of the CDR3: TGTGCCAGCAGCTCGGCGGAGAGGACGGTGAACACCGGGGAGCTGTTTTTT. Its protein product is CASSSAERTVNTGELFF.